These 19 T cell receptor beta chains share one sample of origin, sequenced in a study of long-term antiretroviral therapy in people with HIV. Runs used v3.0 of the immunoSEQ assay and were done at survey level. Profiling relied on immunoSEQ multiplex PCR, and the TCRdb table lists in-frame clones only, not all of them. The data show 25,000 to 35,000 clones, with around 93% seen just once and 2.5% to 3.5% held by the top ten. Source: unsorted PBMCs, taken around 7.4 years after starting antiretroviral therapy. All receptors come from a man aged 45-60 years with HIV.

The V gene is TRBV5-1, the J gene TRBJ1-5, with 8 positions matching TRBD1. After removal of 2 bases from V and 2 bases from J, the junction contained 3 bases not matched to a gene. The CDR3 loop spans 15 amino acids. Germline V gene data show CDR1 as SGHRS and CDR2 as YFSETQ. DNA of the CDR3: TGCGCCAGCAGCTTCTCAGGGGGCGGCAATCAGCCCCAGCATTTT. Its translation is CASSFSGGGNQPQHF.

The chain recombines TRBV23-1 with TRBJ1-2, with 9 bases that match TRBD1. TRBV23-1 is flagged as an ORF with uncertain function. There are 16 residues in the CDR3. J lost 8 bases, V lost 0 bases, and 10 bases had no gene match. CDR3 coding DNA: TGCGCCAGCAGTCAATCCCCCCGGACAGGGGAGTGGGGCTACACCTTC. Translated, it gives CASSQSPRTGEWGYTF.

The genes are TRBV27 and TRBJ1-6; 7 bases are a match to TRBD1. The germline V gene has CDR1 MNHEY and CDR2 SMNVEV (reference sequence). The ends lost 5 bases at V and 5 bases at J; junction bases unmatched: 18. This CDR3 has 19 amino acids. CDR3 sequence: CASSPLPLTGLGNNSPLHF. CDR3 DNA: TGTGCCAGCAGTCCACTTCCCCTGACAGGGTTGGGGAATAATTCACCCCTCCACTTT.

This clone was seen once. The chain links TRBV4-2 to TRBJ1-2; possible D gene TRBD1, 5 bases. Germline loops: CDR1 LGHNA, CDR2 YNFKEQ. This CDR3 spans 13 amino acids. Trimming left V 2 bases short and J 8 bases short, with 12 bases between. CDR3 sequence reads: CASSQSPGRGYTF. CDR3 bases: TGTGCCAGCAGCCAATCGCCAGGGAGGGGCTACACCTTC.

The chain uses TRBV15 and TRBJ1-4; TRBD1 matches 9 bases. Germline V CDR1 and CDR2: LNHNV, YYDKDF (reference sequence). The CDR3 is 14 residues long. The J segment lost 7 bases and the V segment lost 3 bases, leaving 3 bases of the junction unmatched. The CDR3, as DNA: TGTGCCACCAGCAGGCCGGGACAGGGTGAAAAACTGTTTTTT. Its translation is CATSRPGQGEKLFF.

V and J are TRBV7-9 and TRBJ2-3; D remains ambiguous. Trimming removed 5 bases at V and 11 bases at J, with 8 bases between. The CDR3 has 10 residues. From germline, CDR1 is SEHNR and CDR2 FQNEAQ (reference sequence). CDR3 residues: CASSPTGQYF. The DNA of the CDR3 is TGTGCCAGCAGCCCGACGGGGCAGTATTTT.

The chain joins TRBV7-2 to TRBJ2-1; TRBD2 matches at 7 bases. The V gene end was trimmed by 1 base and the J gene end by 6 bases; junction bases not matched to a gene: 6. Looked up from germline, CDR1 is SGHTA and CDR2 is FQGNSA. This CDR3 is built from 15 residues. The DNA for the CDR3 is TGTGCCAGCAGCTTAGGGGGAGGGCTCGGCAATGAGCAGTTCTTC. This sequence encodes CASSLGGGLGNEQFF.

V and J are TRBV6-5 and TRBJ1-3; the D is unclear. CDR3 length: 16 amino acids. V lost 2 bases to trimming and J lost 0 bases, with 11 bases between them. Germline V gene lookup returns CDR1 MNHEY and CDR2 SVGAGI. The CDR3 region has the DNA TGTGCCAGCAGTTACAACAGCCAACTCTCTGGAAACACCATATATTTT. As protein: CASSYNSQLSGNTIYF.

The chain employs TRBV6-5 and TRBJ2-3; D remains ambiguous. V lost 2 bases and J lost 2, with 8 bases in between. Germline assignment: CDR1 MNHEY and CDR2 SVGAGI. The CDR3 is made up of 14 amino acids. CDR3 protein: CASSYGTDTDTQYF. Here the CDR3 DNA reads TGTGCCAGCAGTTACGGTACAGACACAGATACGCAGTATTTT.

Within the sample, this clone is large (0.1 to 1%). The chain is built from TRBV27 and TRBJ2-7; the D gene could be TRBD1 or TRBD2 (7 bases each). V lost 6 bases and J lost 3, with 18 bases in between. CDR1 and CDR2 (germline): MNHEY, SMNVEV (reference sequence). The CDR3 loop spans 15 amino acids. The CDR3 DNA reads TGTGCCAGCAGAGCCAGACCAGGGGGGGGCTACGAGCAGTACTTC. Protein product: CASRARPGGGYEQYF.

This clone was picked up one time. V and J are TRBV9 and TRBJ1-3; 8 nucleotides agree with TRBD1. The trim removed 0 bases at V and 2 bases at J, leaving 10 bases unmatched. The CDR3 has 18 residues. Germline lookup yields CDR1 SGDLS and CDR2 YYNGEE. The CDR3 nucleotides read TGTGCCAGCAGCGTAGGGGCCAGGGGGCCTGGGGCTGGAAACACCATATATTTT. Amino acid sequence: CASSVGARGPGAGNTIYF. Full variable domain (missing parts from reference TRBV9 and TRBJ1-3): DSGVTQTPKHLITATGQRVTLRCSPRSGDLSVYWYQQSLDQGLQFLIQYYNGEERAKGNILERFSAQQFPDLHSELNLSSLELGDSALYFCASSVGARGPGAGNTIYFGEGSWLTVV.

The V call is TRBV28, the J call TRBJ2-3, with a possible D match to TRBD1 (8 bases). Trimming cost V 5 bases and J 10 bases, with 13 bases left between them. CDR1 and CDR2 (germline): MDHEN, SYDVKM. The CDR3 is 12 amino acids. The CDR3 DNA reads TGTGCCAGCAGTGTTACAGGGGGGGCGCAGTATTTT. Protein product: CASSVTGGAQYF.

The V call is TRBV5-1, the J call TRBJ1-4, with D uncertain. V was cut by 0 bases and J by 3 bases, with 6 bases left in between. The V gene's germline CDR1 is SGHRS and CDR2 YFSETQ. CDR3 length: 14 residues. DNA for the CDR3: TGCGCCAGCAGCTTGGGGCAACCTAATGAAAAACTGTTTTTT. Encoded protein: CASSLGQPNEKLFF.

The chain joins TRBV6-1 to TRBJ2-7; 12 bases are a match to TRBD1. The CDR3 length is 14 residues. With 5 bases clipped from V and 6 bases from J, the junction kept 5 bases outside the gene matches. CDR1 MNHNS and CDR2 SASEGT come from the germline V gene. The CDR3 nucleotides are TGTGCCAGCAGTTCCCCGGGACAGGGGGCCGAGCAGTACTTC. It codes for CASSSPGQGAEQYF.

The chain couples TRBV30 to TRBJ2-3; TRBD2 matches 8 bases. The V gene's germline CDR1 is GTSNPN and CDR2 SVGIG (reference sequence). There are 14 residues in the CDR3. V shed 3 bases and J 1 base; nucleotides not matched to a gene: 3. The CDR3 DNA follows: TGTGCCTGGAGCGGGACTAGGGGCACAGATACGCAGTATTTT. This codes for CAWSGTRGTDTQYF.

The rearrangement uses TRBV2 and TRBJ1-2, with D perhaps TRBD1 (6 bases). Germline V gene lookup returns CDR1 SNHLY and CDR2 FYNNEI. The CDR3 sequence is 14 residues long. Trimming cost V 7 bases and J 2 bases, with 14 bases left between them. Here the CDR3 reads CASTPTGNNYGYTF. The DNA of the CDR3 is TGTGCCAGCACTCCCACAGGGAACAACTATGGCTACACCTTC.

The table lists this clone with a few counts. This chain's CDR3 is CASSDFGSDTQYF. DNA for the CDR3: TGTGCCAGCAGTGATTTCGGGTCAGATACGCAGTATTTT. This sequence joins TRBV2 and TRBJ2-3, with unresolved D. Trimming stripped 3 bases from V and 4 bases from J, with 8 bases between. This CDR3 is built from 13 residues. CDR1 and CDR2 (germline): SNHLY, FYNNEI. Supplemented by reference TRBV2 and TRBJ2-3, the full variable domain reads EPEVTQTPSHQVTQMGQEVILRCVPISNHLYFYWYRQILGQKVEFLVSFYNNEISEKSEIFDDQFSVERPDGSNFTLKIRSTKLEDSAMYFCASSDFGSDTQYFGPGTRLTVL.

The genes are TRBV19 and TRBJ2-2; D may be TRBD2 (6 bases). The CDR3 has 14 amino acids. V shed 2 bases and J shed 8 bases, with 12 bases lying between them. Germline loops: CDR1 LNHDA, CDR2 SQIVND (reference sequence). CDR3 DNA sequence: TGTGCCAGTAGTATATCTCCGGGGAGGGGGGAGCTGTTTTTT. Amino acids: CASSISPGRGELFF.

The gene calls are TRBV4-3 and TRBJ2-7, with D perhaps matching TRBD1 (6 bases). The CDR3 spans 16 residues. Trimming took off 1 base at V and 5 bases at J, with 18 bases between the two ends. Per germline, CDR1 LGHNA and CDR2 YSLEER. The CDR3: CASSQVATGRGDEQYF. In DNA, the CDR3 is TGCGCCAGCAGCCAAGTGGCGACAGGCCGGGGCGACGAGCAGTACTTC.